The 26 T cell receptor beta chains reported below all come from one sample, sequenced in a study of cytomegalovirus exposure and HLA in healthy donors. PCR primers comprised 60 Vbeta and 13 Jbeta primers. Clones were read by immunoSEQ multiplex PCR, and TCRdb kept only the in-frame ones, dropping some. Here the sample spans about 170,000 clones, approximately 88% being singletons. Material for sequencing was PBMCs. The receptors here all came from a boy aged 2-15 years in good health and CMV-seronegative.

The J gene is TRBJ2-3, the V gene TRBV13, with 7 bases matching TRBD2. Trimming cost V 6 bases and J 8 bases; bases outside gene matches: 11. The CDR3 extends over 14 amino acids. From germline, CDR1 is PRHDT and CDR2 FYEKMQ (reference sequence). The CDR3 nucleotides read TGTGCCAGCAGTGTGTGGGCGGGAGTCGGTACGCAGTATTTT. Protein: CASSVWAGVGTQYF.

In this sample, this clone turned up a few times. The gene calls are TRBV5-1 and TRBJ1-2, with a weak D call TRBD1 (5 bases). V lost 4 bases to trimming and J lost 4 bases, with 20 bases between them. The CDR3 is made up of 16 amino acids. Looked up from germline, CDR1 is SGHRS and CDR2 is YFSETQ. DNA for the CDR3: TGCGCCAGCAGCCCCTCCGGGACTACCAGGCTCTATGGCTACACCTTC. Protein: CASSPSGTTRLYGYTF.

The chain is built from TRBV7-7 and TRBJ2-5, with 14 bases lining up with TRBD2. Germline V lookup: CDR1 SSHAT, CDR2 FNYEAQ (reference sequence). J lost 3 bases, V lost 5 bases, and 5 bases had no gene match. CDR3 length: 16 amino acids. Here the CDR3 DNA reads TGTGCCAGCAGCCTGACTAGCGGGGGGGCAGAAGAGACCCAGTACTTC. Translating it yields CASSLTSGGAEETQYF.

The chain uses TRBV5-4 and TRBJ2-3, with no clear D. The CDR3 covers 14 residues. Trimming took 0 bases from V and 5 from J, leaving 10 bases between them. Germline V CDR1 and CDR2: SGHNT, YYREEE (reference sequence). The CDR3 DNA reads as TGTGCCAGCAGCTTGGATGCCGCCGGAGATACGCAGTATTTT. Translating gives CASSLDAAGDTQYF.

CDR3 nucleotides: TGTGCCAGCCGACCTGGACTATATAGCACAGATACGCAGTATTTT. It encodes CASRPGLYSTDTQYF. The chain is built from TRBV7-9 and TRBJ2-3; D is possibly TRBD2 (6 bases). This CDR3 is 15 amino acids long. Germline V CDR1 and CDR2: SEHNR, FQNEAQ (reference sequence). V was trimmed by 8 bases and J by 0 bases, leaving 15 bases between them.

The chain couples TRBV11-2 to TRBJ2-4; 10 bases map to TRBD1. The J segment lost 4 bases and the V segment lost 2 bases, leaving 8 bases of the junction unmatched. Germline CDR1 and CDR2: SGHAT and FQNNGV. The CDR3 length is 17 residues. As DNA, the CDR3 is TGTGCCAGCAGCTTACCGTCCGGGACAGGGGTAAAAAACATTCAGTACTTC. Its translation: CASSLPSGTGVKNIQYF.

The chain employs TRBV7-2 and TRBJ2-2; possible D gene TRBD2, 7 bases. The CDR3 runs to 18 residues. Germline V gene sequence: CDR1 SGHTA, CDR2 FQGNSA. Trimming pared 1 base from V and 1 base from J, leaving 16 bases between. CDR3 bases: TGTGCCAGCAGCTTAGAGCTTGGCGGGGGCCAGAACACCGGGGAGCTGTTTTTT. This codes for CASSLELGGGQNTGELFF.

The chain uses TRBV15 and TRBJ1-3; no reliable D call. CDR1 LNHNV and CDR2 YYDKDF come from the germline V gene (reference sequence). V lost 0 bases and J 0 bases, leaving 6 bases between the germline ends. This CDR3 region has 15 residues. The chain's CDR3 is CATSRDRVSGNTIYF. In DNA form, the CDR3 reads TGTGCCACCAGCAGAGATCGGGTCTCTGGAAACACCATATATTTT. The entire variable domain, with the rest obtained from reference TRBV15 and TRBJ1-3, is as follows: DAMVIQNPRYQVTQFGKPVTLSCSQTLNHNVMYWYQQKSSQAPKLLFHYYDKDFNNEADTPDNFQSRRPNTSFCFLDIRSPGLGDTAMYLCATSRDRVSGNTIYFGEGSWLTVV.

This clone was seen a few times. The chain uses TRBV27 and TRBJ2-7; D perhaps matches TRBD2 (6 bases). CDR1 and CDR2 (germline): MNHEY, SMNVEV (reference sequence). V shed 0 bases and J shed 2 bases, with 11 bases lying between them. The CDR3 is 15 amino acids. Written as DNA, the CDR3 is TGTGCCAGCAGTTTATCGGCGGGGCTGACCTACGAGCAGTACTTC. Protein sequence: CASSLSAGLTYEQYF.

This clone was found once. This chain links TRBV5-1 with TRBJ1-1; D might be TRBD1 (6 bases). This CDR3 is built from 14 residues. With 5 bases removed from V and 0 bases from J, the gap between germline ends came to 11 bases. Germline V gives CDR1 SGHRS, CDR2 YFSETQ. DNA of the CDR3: TGCGCCAGCAGTTCCGGGACATTGAACACTGAAGCTTTCTTT. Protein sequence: CASSSGTLNTEAFF. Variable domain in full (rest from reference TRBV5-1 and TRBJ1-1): KAGVTQTPRYLIKTRGQQVTLSCSPISGHRSVSWYQQTPGQGLQFLFEYFSETQRNKGNFPGRFSGRQFSNSRSEMNVSTLELGDSALYLCASSSGTLNTEAFFGQGTRLTVV.

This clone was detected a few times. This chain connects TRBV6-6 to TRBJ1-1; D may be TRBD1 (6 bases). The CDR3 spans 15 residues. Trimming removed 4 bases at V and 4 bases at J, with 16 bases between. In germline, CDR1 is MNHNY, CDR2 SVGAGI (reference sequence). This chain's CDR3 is CASSSNVQGTTEAFF. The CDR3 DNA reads TGTGCCAGCAGTTCGAACGTACAGGGAACCACTGAAGCTTTCTTT.

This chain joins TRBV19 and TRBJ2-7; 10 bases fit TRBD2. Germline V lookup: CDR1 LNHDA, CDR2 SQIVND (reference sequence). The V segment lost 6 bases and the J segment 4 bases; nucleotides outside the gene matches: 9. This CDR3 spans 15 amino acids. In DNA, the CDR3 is TGTGCCAGTAGCCGTCTAGCGGGAGATTCGTACGAGCAGTACTTC. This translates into CASSRLAGDSYEQYF.

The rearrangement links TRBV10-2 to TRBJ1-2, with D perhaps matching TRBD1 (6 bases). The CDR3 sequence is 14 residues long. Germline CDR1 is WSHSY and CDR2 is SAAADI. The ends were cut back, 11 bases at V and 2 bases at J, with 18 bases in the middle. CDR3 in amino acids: CAARGGTMNYGYTF. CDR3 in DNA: TGCGCCGCAAGGGGGGGGACGATGAACTATGGCTACACCTTC.

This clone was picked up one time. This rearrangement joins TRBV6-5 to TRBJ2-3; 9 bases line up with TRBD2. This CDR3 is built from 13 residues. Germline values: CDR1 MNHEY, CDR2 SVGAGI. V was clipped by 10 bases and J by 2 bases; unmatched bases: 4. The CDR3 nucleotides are TGTGCCACTAGCGGGACTGTCACAGATACGCAGTATTTT. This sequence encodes CATSGTVTDTQYF.

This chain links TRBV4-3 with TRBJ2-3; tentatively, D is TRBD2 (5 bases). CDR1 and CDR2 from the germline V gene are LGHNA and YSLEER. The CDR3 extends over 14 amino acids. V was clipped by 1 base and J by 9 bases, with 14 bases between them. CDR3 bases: TGCGCCAGCAGCCAAGGAGTGGCTAGAGGGACGCAGTATTTT. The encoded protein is CASSQGVARGTQYF.

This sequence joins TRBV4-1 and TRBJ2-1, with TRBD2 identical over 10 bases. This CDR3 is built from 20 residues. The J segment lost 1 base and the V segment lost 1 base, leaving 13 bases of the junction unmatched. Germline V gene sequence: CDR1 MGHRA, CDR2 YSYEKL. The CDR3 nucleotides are TGCGCCAGCAGCCAAGCGGACCAGGAGCGGGGGGGCCCATCCTACAATGAGCAGTTCTTC. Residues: CASSQADQERGGPSYNEQFF.

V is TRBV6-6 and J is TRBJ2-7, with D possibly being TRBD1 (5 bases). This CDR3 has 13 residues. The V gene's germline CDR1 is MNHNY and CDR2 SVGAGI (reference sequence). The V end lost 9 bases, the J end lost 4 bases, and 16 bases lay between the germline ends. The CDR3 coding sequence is TGTGCCAGTGCTCTACAGGTCGGATACGAGCAGTACGTC. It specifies CASALQVGYEQYV.

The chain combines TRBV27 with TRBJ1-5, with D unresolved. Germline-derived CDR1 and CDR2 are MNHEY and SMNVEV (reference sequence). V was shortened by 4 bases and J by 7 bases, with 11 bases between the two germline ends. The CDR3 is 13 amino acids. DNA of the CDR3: TGTGCCAGCAGTTCGATAGGAGGCCAGCCCCAGCATTTT. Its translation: CASSSIGGQPQHF.

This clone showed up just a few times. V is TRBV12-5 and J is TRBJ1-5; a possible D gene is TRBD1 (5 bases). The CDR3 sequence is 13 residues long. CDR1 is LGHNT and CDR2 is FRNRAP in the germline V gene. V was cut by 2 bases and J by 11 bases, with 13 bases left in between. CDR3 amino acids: CASGLSPGISQHF. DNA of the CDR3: TGTGCTAGTGGTTTGAGCCCAGGGATTTCCCAGCATTTT.

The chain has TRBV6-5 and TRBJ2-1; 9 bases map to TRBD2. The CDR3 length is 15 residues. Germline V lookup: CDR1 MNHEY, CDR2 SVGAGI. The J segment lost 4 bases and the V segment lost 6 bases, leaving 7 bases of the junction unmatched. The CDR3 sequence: CASRNSGRQYNEQFF. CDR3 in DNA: TGTGCCAGCAGGAACAGCGGGAGGCAATACAATGAGCAGTTCTTC.

CDR3 in DNA: TGCGCCAGCAGCTTCGGAGGTTCGGGAGAGACCCAGTACTTC. It codes for CASSFGGSGETQYF. The chain links TRBV5-1 to TRBJ2-5; D is perhaps TRBD2 (5 bases). The CDR3 is 14 amino acids. Looked up from germline, CDR1 is SGHRS and CDR2 is YFSETQ. Trimming left V 2 bases short and J 4 bases short, with 12 bases between.

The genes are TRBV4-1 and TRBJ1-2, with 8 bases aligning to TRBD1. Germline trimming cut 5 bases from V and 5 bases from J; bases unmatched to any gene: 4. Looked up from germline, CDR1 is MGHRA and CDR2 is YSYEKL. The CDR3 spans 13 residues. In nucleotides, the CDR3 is TGCGCCAGCAGCGGGACAGGTTATTATGGCTACACCTTC. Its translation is CASSGTGYYGYTF.

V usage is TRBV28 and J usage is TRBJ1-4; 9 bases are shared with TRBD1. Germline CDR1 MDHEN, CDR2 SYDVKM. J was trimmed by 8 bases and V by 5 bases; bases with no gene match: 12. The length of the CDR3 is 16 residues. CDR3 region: CASSPGTGPRKEKLFF. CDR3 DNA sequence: TGTGCCAGCAGTCCCGGGACAGGGCCACGGAAGGAAAAACTGTTTTTT.

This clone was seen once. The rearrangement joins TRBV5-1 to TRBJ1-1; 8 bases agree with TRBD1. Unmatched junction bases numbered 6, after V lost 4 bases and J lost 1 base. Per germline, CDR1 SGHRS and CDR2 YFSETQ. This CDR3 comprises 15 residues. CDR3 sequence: CASSLQGAGNTEAFF. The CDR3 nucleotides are TGCGCCAGCAGCCTCCAGGGGGCGGGGAACACTGAAGCTTTCTTT.

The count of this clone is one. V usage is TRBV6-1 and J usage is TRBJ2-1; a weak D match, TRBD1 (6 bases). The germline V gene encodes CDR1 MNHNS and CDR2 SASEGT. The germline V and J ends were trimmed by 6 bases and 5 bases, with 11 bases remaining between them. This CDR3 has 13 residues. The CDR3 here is CASSHRVNNEQFF. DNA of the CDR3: TGTGCCAGCAGCCACAGGGTCAACAATGAGCAGTTCTTC.

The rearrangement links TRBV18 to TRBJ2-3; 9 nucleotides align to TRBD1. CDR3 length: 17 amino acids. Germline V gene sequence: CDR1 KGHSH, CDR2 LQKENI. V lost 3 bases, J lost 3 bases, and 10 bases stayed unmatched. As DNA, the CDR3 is TGTGCCAGCTCACCCAAACCACAGGGGGCGGCAACAGATACGCAGTATTTT. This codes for CASSPKPQGAATDTQYF. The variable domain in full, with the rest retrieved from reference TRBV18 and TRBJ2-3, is NAGVMQNPRHLVRRRGQEARLRCSPMKGHSHVYWYRQLPEEGLKFMVYLQKENIIDESGMPKERFSAEFPKEGPSILRIQQVVRGDSAAYFCASSPKPQGAATDTQYFGPGTRLTVL.